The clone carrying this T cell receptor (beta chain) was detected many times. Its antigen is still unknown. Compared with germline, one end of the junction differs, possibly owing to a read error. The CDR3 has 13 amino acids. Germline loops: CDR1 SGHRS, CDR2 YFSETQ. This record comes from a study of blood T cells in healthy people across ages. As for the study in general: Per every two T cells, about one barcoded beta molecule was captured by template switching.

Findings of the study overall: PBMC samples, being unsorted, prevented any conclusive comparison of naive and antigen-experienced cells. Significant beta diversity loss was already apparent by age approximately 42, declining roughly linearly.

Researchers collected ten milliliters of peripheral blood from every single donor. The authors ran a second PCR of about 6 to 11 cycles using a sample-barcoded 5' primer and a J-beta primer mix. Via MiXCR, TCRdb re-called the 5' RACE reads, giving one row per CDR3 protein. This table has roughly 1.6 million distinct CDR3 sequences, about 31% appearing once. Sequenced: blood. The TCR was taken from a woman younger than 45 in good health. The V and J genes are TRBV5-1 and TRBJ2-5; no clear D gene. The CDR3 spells CASSLGVGETQYF. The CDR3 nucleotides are TGTGCCAGCAGCTTAGGCGTAGGGGAGACCCAGTACTTC.